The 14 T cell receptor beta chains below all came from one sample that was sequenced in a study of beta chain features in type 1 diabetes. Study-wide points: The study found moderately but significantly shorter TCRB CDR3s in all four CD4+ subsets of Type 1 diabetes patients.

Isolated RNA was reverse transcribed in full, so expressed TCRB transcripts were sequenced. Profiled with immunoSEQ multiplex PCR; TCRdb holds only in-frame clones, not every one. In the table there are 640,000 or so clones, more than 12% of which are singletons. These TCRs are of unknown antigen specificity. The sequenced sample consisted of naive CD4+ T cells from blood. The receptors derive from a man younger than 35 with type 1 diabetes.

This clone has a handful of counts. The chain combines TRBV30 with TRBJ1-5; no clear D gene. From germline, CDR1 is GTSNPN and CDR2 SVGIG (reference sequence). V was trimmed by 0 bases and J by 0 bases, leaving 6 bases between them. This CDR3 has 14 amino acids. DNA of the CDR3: TGTGCCTGGAGTGTAGCGGGTAGCAATCAGCCCCAGCATTTT. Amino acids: CAWSVAGSNQPQHF.

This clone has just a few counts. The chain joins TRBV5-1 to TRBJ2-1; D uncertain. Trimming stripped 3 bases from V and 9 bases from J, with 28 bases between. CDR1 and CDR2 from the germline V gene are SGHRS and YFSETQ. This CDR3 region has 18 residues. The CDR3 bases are TGCGCCAGCAGCTCAAACCACCCTATGACTGGAAGCGTTGTTGAGCAGTTCTTC. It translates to CASSSNHPMTGSVVEQFF.

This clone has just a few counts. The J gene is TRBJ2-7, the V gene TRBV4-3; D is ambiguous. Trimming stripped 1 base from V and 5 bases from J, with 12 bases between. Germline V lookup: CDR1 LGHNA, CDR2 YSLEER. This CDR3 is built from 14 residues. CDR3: CASSQVPQGNEQYF. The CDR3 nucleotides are TGCGCCAGCAGCCAAGTTCCCCAAGGGAACGAGCAGTACTTC.

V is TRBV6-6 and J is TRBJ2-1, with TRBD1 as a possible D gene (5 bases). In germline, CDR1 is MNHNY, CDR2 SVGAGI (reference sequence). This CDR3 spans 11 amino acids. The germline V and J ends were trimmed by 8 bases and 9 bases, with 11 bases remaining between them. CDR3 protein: CASGAGAEQFF. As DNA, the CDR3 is TGTGCCAGCGGGGCCGGTGCTGAGCAGTTCTTC.

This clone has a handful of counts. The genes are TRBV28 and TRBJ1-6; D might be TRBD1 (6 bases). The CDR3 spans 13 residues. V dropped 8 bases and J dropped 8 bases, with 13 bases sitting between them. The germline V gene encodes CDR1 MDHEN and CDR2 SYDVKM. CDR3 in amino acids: CASRTDGYSPLHF. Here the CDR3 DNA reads TGTGCCAGCCGGACAGATGGTTATTCACCCCTCCACTTT. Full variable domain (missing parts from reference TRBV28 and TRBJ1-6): DVKVTQSSRYLVKRTGEKVFLECVQDMDHENMFWYRQDPGLGLRLIYFSYDVKMKEKGDIPEGYSVSREKKERFSLILESASTNQTSMYLCASRTDGYSPLHFGNGTRLTVT.

The CDR3, as DNA: TGTGCCAGCAGTTCAACATCCGGCGTGAACACTGAAGCTTTCTTT. The encoded protein is CASSSTSGVNTEAFF. The rearrangement links TRBV28 to TRBJ1-1, with D unclear. Per the germline V gene, CDR1 is MDHEN and CDR2 is SYDVKM. Trimming took off 4 bases at V and 0 bases at J, with 12 bases between the two ends. The CDR3 runs to 15 residues.

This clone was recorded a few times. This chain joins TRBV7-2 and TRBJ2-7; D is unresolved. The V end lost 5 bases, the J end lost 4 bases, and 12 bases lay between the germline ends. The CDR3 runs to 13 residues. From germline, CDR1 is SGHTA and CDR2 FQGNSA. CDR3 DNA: TGTGCCAGCAGCCTCACGTCAGCGTACGAGCAGTACTTC. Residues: CASSLTSAYEQYF.

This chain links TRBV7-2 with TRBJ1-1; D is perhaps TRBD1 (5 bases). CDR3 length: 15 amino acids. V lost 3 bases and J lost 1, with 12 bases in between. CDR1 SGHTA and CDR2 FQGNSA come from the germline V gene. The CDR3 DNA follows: TGTGCCAGCAGCTTCGGGGGAATGGGGAACACTGAAGCTTTCTTT. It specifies CASSFGGMGNTEAFF. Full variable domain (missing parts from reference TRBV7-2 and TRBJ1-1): GAGVSQSPSNKVTEKGKDVELRCDPISGHTALYWYRQSLGQGLEFLIYFQGNSAPDKSGLPSDRFSAERTGGSVSTLTIQRTQQEDSAVYLCASSFGGMGNTEAFFGQGTRLTVV.

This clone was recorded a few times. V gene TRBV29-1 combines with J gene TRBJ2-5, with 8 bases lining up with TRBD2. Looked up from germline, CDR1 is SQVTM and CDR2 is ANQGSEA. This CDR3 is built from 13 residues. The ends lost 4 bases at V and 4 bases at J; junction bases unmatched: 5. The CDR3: CSVVAGGPETQYF. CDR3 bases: TGCAGCGTTGTGGCGGGAGGTCCAGAGACCCAGTACTTC.

CDR3 nucleotides: TGTGCCAGCTCACCAGCCTTGGGACAGTCGTTCACTGAAGCTTTCTTT. It codes for CASSPALGQSFTEAFF. This chain uses TRBV18 with TRBJ1-1; the match to TRBD1 covers 7 bases. The CDR3 spans 16 residues. Per germline, CDR1 KGHSH and CDR2 LQKENI. The J segment lost 4 bases and the V segment lost 2 bases, leaving 10 bases of the junction unmatched.

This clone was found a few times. CDR3 DNA: TGTGCCAGCTGGGTCTCGGGCGGCGACACCGGGGAGCTGTTTTTT. This gives the protein CASWVSGGDTGELFF. The chain recombines TRBV7-9 with TRBJ2-2, with no clear D. In germline, CDR1 is SEHNR, CDR2 FQNEAQ (reference sequence). The CDR3 spans 15 residues. V was cut by 8 bases and J by 3 bases, with 16 bases left in between.

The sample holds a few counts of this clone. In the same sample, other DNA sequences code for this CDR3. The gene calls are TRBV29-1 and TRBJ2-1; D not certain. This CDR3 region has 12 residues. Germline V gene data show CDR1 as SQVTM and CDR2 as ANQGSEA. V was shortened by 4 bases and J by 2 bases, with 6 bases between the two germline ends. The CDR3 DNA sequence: TGCAGCGTTGGGAGAACCTACAATGAGCAGTTCTTC. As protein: CSVGRTYNEQFF.

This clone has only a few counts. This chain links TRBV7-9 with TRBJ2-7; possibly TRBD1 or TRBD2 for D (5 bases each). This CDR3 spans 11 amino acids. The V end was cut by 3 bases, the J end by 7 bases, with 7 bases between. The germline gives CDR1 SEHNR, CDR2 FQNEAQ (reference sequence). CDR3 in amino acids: CASSFREEQYF. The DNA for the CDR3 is TGTGCCAGCAGCTTCAGGGAGGAGCAGTACTTC.

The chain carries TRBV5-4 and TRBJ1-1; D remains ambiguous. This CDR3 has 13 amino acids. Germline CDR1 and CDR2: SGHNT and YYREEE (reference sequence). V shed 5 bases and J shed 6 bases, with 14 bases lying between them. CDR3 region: CASSSTGKSEAFF. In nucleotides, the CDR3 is TGTGCCAGCAGTTCGACCGGGAAATCTGAAGCTTTCTTT.